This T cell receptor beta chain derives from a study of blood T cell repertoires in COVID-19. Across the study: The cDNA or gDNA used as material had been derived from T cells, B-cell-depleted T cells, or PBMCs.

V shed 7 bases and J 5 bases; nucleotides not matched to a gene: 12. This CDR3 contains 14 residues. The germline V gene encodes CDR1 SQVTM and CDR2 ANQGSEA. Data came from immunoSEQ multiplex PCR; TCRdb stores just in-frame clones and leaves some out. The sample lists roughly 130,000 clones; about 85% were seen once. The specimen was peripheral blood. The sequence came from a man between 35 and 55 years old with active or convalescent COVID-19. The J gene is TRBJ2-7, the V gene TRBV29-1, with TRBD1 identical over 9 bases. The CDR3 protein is CSGLGQGRSNEQYF. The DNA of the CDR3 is TGCAGCGGCCTGGGACAGGGAAGGAGTAACGAGCAGTACTTC.